Below are 10 T cell receptor beta chains sequenced from a single sample in a study of patients and donors after allogeneic stem cell transplantation. TCRdb redid the calling of the RT-PCR reads with MiXCR, one entry per CDR3 protein. This table holds around 150,000 distinct CDR3 sequences, roughly 35% found once. The sample consisted of blood, either unsorted or a sorted T cell fraction (not recorded which). The receptor source for this set is a human donor who was either an allogeneic HSCT recipient or a stem cell or donor lymphocyte infusion donor (not recorded which). It is not recorded whose cells these are; they may come from a transplant donor.

This chain links TRBV11-2 with TRBJ2-1; 9 bases are shared with TRBD1. This CDR3 contains 15 residues. Germline values: CDR1 SGHAT, CDR2 FQNNGV. Losses at the gene ends were 4 bases for V and 4 bases for J; bases not matched to a gene: 5. The CDR3 is CASSSQGAPYNEQFF. For the CDR3, the DNA is TGTGCCAGCAGCTCACAGGGGGCACCTTACAATGAGCAGTTCTTC. Together with reference TRBV11-2 and TRBJ2-1, the CDR3 gives the full variable domain: EAGVAQSPRYKIIEKRQSVAFWCNPISGHATLYWYQQILGQGPKLLIQFQNNGVVDDSQLPKDRFSAERLKGVDSTLKIQPAKLEDSAVYLCASSSQGAPYNEQFFGPGTRLTVL.

V gene TRBV5-5 combines with J gene TRBJ1-6; possibly TRBD1 for D (5 bases). Germline CDR1 SGHKS, CDR2 YYEKEE (reference sequence). The CDR3 is 19 amino acids. With 7 bases removed from V and 0 bases from J, the gap between germline ends came to 23 bases. CDR3 nucleotide sequence: TGTGCCAGCGGATTACGAAATTCGGGGCAGAGCTCCTATAATTCACCCCTCCACTTT. Amino acids: CASGLRNSGQSSYNSPLHF.

The chain uses TRBV4-1 and TRBJ2-3, with 7 bases that match TRBD2. Trimming cost V 0 bases and J 0 bases; bases outside gene matches: 3. Germline assignment: CDR1 MGHRA and CDR2 YSYEKL. CDR3 size: 16 residues. CDR3 region: CASSQEGGTSTDTQYF. The DNA of the CDR3 is TGCGCCAGCAGCCAAGAGGGGGGGACTAGCACAGATACGCAGTATTTT.

A single count supports this clonotype. J is TRBJ1-2 and V is TRBV5-5; D is unclear. This CDR3 is 13 amino acids long. Trimming cost V 0 bases and J 8 bases, with 11 bases left between them. Germline lookup yields CDR1 SGHKS and CDR2 YYEKEE (reference sequence). The CDR3 nucleotides read TGTGCCAGCAGCTTGGCCAGCTATGGCGGCTACACCTTC. As protein: CASSLASYGGYTF.

In its sample, this clonotype was seen a few times. V is TRBV7-9 and J is TRBJ1-2, with D hard to call. V lost 5 bases and J 4 bases, leaving 17 bases between the germline ends. The germline CDR1 and CDR2 sequences are SEHNR and FQNEAQ (reference sequence). The CDR3 extends over 15 amino acids. CDR3 in DNA: TGTGCCAGCAGCCCAACGGGGTTGGACCCCTATGGCTACACCTTC. Protein product: CASSPTGLDPYGYTF.

The chain links TRBV5-6 to TRBJ2-7; perhaps TRBD1 as D (6 bases). Germline lookup yields CDR1 SGHDT and CDR2 YYEEEE. There are 15 residues in the CDR3. Trimming took off 3 bases at V and 3 bases at J, with 16 bases between the two ends. The CDR3 nucleotides are TGTGCCAGCAGCTCCCAGGACAGATCTTACTACGAGCAGTACTTC. Translated: CASSSQDRSYYEQYF.

There are a few counts of this clonotype. The V and J genes are TRBV6-5 and TRBJ2-5; 8 bases are shared with TRBD2. J was trimmed by 2 bases and V by 5 bases; bases with no gene match: 10. The CDR3 has 16 residues. Germline V gene sequence: CDR1 MNHEY, CDR2 SVGAGI. The CDR3, as DNA: TGTGCCAGCAGTCCCCTCCCAGCGGGGGTTCAAGAGACCCAGTACTTC. Translated: CASSPLPAGVQETQYF.

The V and J genes are TRBV5-1 and TRBJ2-3; TRBD1 aligns across 10 bases. J lost 3 bases, V lost 0 bases, and 4 bases had no gene match. Germline CDR1 and CDR2: SGHRS and YFSETQ. This CDR3 is 16 amino acids long. The CDR3 protein is CASSLGPGQGTDTQYF. The CDR3 region has the DNA TGCGCCAGCAGCTTGGGTCCGGGACAGGGGACAGATACGCAGTATTTT.

The CDR3 loop is CASSFGMGSSPLHF. In DNA form, the CDR3 reads TGTGCCAGCAGTTTTGGGATGGGAAGTTCACCCCTCCACTTT. This chain joins TRBV6-2 or TRBV6-3 and TRBJ1-6, with D unresolved. The CDR3 sequence is 14 residues long. Trimming left V 4 bases short and J 9 bases short, with 13 bases between. Germline V lookup: CDR1 MNHEY, CDR2 SVGEGT.

This sequence joins TRBV3-1 and TRBJ1-2; D unclear. Per the germline V gene, CDR1 is LGHDT and CDR2 is YNNKEL (reference sequence). V lost 0 bases and J 4 bases, leaving 18 bases between the germline ends. The CDR3 runs to 17 residues. The chain's CDR3 is CASSQDLLRGAGYGYTF. CDR3 DNA sequence: TGTGCCAGCAGCCAAGATCTTCTACGGGGAGCCGGCTATGGCTACACCTTC.